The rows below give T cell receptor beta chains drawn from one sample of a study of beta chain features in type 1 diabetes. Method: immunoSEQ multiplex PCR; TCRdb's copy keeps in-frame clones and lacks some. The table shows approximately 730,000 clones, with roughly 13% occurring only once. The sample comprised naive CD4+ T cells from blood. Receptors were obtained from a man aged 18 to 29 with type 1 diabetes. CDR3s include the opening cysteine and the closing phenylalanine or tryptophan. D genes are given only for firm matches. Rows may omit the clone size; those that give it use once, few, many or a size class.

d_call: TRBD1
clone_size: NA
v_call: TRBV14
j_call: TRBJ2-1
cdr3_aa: CASSQEGQGWDEQFF
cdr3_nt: TGTGCCAGCAGCCAAGAAGGACAGGGTTGGGATGAGCAGTTCTTC

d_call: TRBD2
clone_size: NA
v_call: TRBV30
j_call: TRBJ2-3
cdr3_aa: CAWTGLAGADTQYF
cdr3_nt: TGTGCCTGGACAGGACTAGCGGGGGCAGATACGCAGTATTTT

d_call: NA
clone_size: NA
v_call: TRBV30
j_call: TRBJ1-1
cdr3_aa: CAWSVRLNTEAFF
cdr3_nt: TGTGCCTGGAGTGTACGGCTGAACACTGAAGCTTTCTTT

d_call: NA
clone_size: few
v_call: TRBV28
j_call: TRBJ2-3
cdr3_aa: CASSPVGDTQYF
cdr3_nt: TGTGCCAGCAGTCCCGTTGGAGATACGCAGTATTTT

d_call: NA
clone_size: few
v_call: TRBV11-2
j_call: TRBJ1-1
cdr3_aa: CASSFSGDTEAFF
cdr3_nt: TGTGCCAGCAGCTTTTCGGGGGACACTGAAGCTTTCTTT

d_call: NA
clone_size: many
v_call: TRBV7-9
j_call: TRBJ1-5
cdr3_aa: CASSLEQNQPQHF
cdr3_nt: TGTGCCAGCAGCTTGGAGCAAAATCAGCCCCAGCATTTT

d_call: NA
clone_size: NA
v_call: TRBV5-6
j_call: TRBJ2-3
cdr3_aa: CASSFATFSTDTQYF
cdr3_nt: TGTGCCAGCAGCTTTGCGACGTTTAGCACAGATACGCAGTATTTT

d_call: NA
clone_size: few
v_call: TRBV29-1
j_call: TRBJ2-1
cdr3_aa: CSYGRSSYNEQFF
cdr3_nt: TGCAGCTATGGGCGGAGCTCCTACAATGAGCAGTTCTTC

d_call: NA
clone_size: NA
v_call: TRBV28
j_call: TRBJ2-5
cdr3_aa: CASSSGAQETQYF
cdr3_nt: TGTGCCAGCAGTTCGGGAGCTCAAGAGACCCAGTACTTC

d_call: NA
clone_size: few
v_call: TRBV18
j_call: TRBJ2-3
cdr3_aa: CASSPLEDHVPYTDTQYF
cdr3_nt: TGTGCCAGCTCACCATTAGAGGACCACGTCCCTTACACAGATACGCAGTATTTT

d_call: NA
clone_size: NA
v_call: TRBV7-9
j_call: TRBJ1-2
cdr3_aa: CASSPNYNPWLF
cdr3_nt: TGTGCCAGCAGCCCGAATTACAACCCTTGGCTCTTC

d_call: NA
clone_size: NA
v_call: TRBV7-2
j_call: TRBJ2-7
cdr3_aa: CASSLARGPYYEQYF
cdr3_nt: TGTGCCAGCAGCTTAGCGCGGGGTCCGTACTACGAGCAGTACTTC

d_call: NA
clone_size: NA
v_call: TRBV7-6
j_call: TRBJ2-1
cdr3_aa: CASSFPGGHNEQFF
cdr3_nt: TGTGCCAGCAGCTTCCCAGGGGGGCACAATGAGCAGTTCTTC

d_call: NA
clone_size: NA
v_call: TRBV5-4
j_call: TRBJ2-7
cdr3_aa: CASSLTDRGNYEQYF
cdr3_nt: TGTGCCAGCAGCTTAACAGACCGTGGGAACTACGAGCAGTACTTC

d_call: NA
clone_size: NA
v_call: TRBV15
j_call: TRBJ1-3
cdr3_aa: CATSRDLGPGTGNTIYF
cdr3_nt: TGTGCCACCAGCAGAGATCTGGGCCCTGGGACCGGAAACACCATATATTTT

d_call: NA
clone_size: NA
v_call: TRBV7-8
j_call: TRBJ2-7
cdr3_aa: CASSLVYEQYF
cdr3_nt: TGTGCCAGCAGCTTAGTATACGAGCAGTACTTC

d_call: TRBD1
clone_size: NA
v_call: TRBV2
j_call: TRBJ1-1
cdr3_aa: CASSESRQGMNTEAFF
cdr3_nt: TGTGCCAGCAGTGAATCACGACAGGGGATGAACACTGAAGCTTTCTTT

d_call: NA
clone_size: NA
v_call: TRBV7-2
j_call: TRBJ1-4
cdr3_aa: CASSLGGVEKLFF
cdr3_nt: TGTGCCAGCAGCTTAGGAGGTGTTGAAAAACTGTTTTTT

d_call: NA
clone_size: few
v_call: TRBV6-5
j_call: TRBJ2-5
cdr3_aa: CASSYSVSGPETQYF
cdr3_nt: TGTGCCAGCAGTTACTCGGTTAGCGGCCCCGAGACCCAGTACTTC

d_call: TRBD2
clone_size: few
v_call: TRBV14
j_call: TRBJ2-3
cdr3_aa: CASSQGLAGPPSTDTQYF
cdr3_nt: TGTGCCAGCAGCCAGGGACTAGCGGGGCCACCTAGCACAGATACGCAGTATTTT

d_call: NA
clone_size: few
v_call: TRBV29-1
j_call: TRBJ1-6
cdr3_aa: CSVGTPLGPLHF
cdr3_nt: TGCAGCGTTGGGACTCCCTTGGGACCCCTCCACTTT

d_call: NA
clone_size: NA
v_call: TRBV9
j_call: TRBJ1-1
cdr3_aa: CASSVGAPGMPVEAFF
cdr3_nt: TGTGCCAGCAGCGTAGGCGCCCCCGGGATGCCGGTTGAAGCTTTCTTT

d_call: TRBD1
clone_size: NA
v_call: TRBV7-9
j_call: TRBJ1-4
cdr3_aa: CASSPGQTATNEKLFF
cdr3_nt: TGTGCCAGCAGCCCGGGACAGACCGCAACTAATGAAAAACTGTTTTTT

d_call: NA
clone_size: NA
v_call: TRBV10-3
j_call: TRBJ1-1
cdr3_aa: CAISEGPGDTEAFF
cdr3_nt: TGTGCCATCAGTGAGGGCCCGGGGGACACTGAAGCTTTCTTT

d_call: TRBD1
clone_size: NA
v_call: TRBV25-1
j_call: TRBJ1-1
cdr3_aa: CASSFGTGGFGTEAFF
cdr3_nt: TGTGCCAGCAGTTTCGGTACAGGGGGCTTCGGCACTGAAGCTTTCTTT

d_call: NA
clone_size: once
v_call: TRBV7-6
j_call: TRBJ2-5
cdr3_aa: CASSLGHSETQYF
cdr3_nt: TGTGCCAGCAGCTTAGGCCACTCAGAGACCCAGTACTTC

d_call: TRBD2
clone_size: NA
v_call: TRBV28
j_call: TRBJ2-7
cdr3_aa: CARSLASGVDYEQYF
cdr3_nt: TGTGCCCGCAGTTTGGCTAGCGGGGTCGACTACGAGCAGTACTTC

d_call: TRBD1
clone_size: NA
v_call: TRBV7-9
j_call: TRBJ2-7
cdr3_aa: CASSTGQGYEQYF
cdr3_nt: TGTGCCAGCAGCACCGGACAGGGCTACGAGCAGTACTTC

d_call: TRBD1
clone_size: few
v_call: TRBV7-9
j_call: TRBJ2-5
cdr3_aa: CASSLRDRETQYF
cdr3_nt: TGTGCCAGCAGCTTACGGGACAGAGAGACCCAGTACTTC

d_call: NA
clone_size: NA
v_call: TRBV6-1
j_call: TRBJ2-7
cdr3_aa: CASSMTASYEQYF
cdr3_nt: TGTGCCAGCAGTATGACAGCTTCCTACGAGCAGTACTTC

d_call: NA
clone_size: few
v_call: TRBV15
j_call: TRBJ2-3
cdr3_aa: CATSRDSIVTGRTDTQYF
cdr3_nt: TGTGCCACCAGCAGAGACTCTATCGTGACAGGTCGCACAGATACGCAGTATTTT

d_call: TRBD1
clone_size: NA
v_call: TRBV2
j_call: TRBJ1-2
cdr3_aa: CASIPPPGQAIGYTF
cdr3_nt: TGTGCCAGCATTCCCCCGCCGGGACAGGCGATCGGCTACACCTTC

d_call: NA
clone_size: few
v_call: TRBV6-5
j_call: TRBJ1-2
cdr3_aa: CASSLSVNYGYTF
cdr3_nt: TGTGCCAGCAGTTTGTCAGTTAACTATGGCTACACCTTC

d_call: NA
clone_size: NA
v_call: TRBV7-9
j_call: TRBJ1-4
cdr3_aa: CASSLWGWGRDEKLFF
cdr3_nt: TGTGCCAGCAGCCTTTGGGGTTGGGGGAGAGATGAAAAACTGTTTTTT

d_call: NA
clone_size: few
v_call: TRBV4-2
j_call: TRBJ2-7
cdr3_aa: CASSHFDRTYEQYF
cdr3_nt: TGTGCCAGCAGCCACTTCGACCGCACTTACGAGCAGTACTTC

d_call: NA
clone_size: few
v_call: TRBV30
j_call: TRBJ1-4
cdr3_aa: CAWNSRGANEKLFF
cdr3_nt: TGTGCCTGGAATTCGCGGGGGGCTAATGAAAAACTGTTTTTT

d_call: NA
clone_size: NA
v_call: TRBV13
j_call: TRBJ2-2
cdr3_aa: CASSLVRESDTGELFF
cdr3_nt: TGTGCCAGCAGCTTAGTTAGGGAGAGTGACACCGGGGAGCTGTTTTTT

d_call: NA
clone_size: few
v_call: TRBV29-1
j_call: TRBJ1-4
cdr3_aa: CSVGTWGNEKLFF
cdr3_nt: TGCAGCGTCGGGACTTGGGGGAATGAAAAACTGTTTTTT

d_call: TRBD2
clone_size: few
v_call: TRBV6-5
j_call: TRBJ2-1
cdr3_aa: CASRTSVGLDEQFF
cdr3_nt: TGTGCCAGCAGGACTAGCGTGGGCTTGGATGAGCAGTTCTTC

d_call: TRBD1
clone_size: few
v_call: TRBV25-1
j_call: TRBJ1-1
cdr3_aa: CASSLQGAGTEAFF
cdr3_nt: TGTGCCAGCAGCCTACAGGGGGCAGGTACTGAAGCTTTCTTT

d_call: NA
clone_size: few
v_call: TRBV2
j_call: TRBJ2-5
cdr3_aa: CASTAGLAQETQYF
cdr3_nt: TGTGCCAGCACCGCCGGGCTAGCGCAAGAGACCCAGTACTTC

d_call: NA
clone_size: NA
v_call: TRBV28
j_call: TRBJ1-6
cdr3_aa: CASSFPNNSPLHF
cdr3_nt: TGTGCCAGCAGTTTCCCTAATAATTCACCCCTCCACTTT

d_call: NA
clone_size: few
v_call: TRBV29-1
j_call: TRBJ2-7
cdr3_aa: CSVTGYYEQYF
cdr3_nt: TGCAGCGTTACAGGATACTACGAGCAGTACTTC

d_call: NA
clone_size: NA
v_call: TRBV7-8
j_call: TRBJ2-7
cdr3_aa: CASSLGTLGPYEQYF
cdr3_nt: TGTGCCAGCAGCCTAGGGACTCTTGGACCCTACGAGCAGTACTTC

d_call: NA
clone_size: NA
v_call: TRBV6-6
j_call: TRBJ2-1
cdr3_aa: CASSSGLYNEQFF
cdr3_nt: TGTGCCAGCAGTTCTGGACTTTACAATGAGCAGTTCTTC

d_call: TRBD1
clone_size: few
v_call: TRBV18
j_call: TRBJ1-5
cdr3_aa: CASSRGTVPNQPQHF
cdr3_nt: TGTGCCAGCTCACGAGGGACAGTTCCGAATCAGCCCCAGCATTTT

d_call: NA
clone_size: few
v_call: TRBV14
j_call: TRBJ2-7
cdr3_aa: CASSQQAYEQYF
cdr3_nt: TGTGCCAGCAGCCAACAAGCCTACGAGCAGTACTTC